These 11 T cell receptor beta chains share one sample of origin, sequenced in a study of regulatory T cells in long-lasting Graves disease. Arm-PCR with iRepertoire HTBI primers amplified the CDR3 regions for these TCR beta libraries. TCRdb recomputed calls from the multiplex PCR reads with MiXCR, one row per CDR3 protein. The table has under 450,000 distinct CDR3 sequences, about a quarter seen once. Noted time point: persistent/refractory GD, antithyroid drugs over 5 years with positive TRAb. From PBMCs, RNA was extracted and then used to make the TCR library. The source material was peripheral blood mononuclear cells (PBMCs), sampled when the disease was refractory, from a patient treated with antithyroid drugs. The receptors derive from a female donor with Graves disease.

This chain links TRBV6-1 with TRBJ1-1, with D tentatively TRBD1 (5 bases). Trimming took 3 bases from V and 8 from J, leaving 16 bases between them. The CDR3 has 14 residues. From germline, CDR1 is MNHNS and CDR2 SASEGT. The CDR3 region is CASSDGGSAAEAFF. In DNA form, the CDR3 reads TGTGCCAGCAGTGATGGGGGGTCTGCCGCCGAAGCTTTCTTT.

This clonotype was found a few times. CDR3 in DNA: TGCGCCAGCAGCCAAGGTGGACTAGCGGGAGGGGCCGGGGAGCTGTTTTTT. Encoded protein: CASSQGGLAGGAGELFF. This chain links TRBV4-1 with TRBJ2-2; 15 bases are shared with TRBD2. The germline V gene encodes CDR1 MGHRA and CDR2 YSYEKL. The V gene end was trimmed by 1 base and the J gene end by 6 bases; junction bases not matched to a gene: 3. This CDR3 region has 17 residues.

This chain joins TRBV24-1 and TRBJ2-4, with D perhaps TRBD2 (5 bases). V was trimmed by 10 bases and J by 5 bases, leaving 20 bases between them. CDR1 is KGHDR, CDR2 SFDVKD, per germline. This CDR3 has 15 amino acids. The CDR3: CATWSRARGENIQYF. CDR3 nucleotide sequence: TGTGCCACTTGGTCGCGGGCGCGCGGTGAAAACATTCAGTACTTC.

This clonotype was seen a few times. This chain connects TRBV5-1 to TRBJ1-4, with TRBD1 matching over 11 bases. The junction had 10 bases not matched to a gene; V was cut back by 4 bases and J by 2 bases. CDR1 and CDR2 from the germline V gene are SGHRS and YFSETQ. The CDR3 contains 18 residues. For the CDR3, the DNA is TGCGCCAGCAGCCCCTGGGACAGGGGGTCTTTTACTAATGAAAAACTGTTTTTT. Amino acids: CASSPWDRGSFTNEKLFF.

This clonotype was counted between two and nine times. The DNA of the CDR3 is TGTGCCAGCAGACCTACAGGGTCGGAGACCCAGTACTTC. This codes for CASRPTGSETQYF. This chain joins TRBV6-1 and TRBJ2-5; tentative D call: TRBD1 (6 bases). Trimming shortened V by 6 bases and J by 5 bases, and 13 bases separated the two germline ends. The CDR3 is 13 amino acids. Looked up from germline, CDR1 is MNHNS and CDR2 is SASEGT.

This clonotype has only a few counts. The V gene is TRBV29-1, the J gene TRBJ2-7; 9 nucleotides align to TRBD2. The CDR3 contains 14 residues. J gave up 2 bases and V 3 bases, and 5 bases lay outside the gene matches. CDR1 and CDR2 (germline): SQVTM, ANQGSEA. CDR3 loop: CSVDGASGTYEQYF. DNA for the CDR3: TGCAGCGTTGATGGGGCTAGCGGGACCTACGAGCAGTACTTC.

This clonotype occurred many times. This chain connects TRBV28 to TRBJ1-5; no definite D call. Trimming shortened V by 3 bases and J by 5 bases, and 11 bases separated the two germline ends. Germline values: CDR1 MDHEN, CDR2 SYDVKM. The CDR3 covers 14 residues. The CDR3 DNA is TGTGCCAGCAGTTTTTTGCGGGAATATCAGCCCCAGCATTTT. Its translation: CASSFLREYQPQHF.

This chain connects TRBV12-3 or TRBV12-4 to TRBJ1-6, with 12 bases lining up with TRBD1. The CDR3 loop spans 16 amino acids. J lost 7 bases, V lost 5 bases, and 6 bases had no gene match. The CDR3 region is CASSPGTGGVNSPLHF. The DNA for the CDR3 is TGTGCCAGCAGTCCGGGGACAGGGGGCGTGAATTCACCCCTCCACTTT.

This clonotype was recorded many times. The CDR3 nucleotides read TGTGCCAGCAGCCTCGGGACTGGCTTCTACGAGCAGTACTTC. Translated, it gives CASSLGTGFYEQYF. The chain employs TRBV2 and TRBJ2-7; possibly TRBD2 for D (6 bases). V gave up 6 bases and J gave up 3 bases, with 15 bases separating them. The CDR3 totals 14 residues. Per the germline V gene, CDR1 is SNHLY and CDR2 is FYNNEI.

V usage is TRBV18 and J usage is TRBJ2-5, with no clear D. From germline, CDR1 is KGHSH and CDR2 LQKENI. Trimming removed 4 bases at V and 3 bases at J, with 6 bases between. The CDR3 totals 12 residues. The DNA of the CDR3 is TGTGCCAGCTCACACAAAAAAGAGACCCAGTACTTC. It specifies CASSHKKETQYF.

This clonotype has a count of ten or more. The chain is built from TRBV20-1 and TRBJ2-7, with 9 bases identical to TRBD1. The CDR3 length is 14 residues. CDR1 is DFQATT and CDR2 is SNEGSKA in the germline V gene (reference sequence). Trimming cost V 6 bases and J 5 bases; bases outside gene matches: 11. The CDR3 here is CSATEPGQGNEQYF. The CDR3, as DNA: TGCAGTGCAACCGAACCGGGACAGGGTAACGAGCAGTACTTC.